The entry that follows covers one T cell receptor beta chain sequence. Its antigen is not identified. Clones were read by immunoSEQ multiplex PCR, and TCRdb kept only the in-frame ones, dropping some. This sample has about 960,000 clones, with over 75% found just once. These data come from a study of shared clonotypes between healthy human individuals. Overall study findings and caveats: The authors expected sequencing depth to affect clonotype sharing among donors.

Germline values: CDR1 SGHAT, CDR2 FQNNGV. V lost 4 bases, J lost 4 bases, and 12 bases stayed unmatched. There are 17 residues in the CDR3. The chain is built from TRBV11-2 and TRBJ2-1; TRBD2 matches 8 bases. The origin of this receptor is a young man in good health. The sequenced sample was memory CD4+ T cells sorted from blood. Described subset: CD45RA-negative fraction. Here the CDR3 reads CASSSSLTSVGYNEQFF. The DNA of the CDR3 is TGTGCCAGCAGCTCCTCGCTGACTAGCGTGGGATACAATGAGCAGTTCTTC.